The present T cell receptor beta chain was sequenced within a study of cytomegalovirus exposure and HLA in healthy donors. The CDR3 runs 14 residues. Germline V gene sequence: CDR1 SGDLS, CDR2 YYNGEE. V dropped 2 bases and J dropped 7 bases, with 13 bases sitting between them. Study results and caveats: Other equally common chains were less clonally expanded than HLA-associated TCR beta chains, a later analysis showed. Some V segments (TRBV6-2 and TRBV6-3 among them) were excluded as indistinguishable. A later analysis found that most CMV-associated TCR beta chains appeared HLA-restricted.

Turning to this clone: What it recognizes is unknown.

The PCR contained 60 Vbeta and 13 Jbeta primers. Authors' data handling: The count from a later analysis was some 81 million unique TCR beta chains, 9 million to 12 million of them shared. TCRdb keeps only in-frame clones here, not all; method: immunoSEQ multiplex PCR. V, J and clone size are those of that table, while D and trimming were read from the DNA. The sample yields 96,000 or so clones, 65% to 85% seen once. The sequenced sample consisted of PBMCs. The chain joins TRBV9 to TRBJ2-1; the D gene is possibly TRBD1 (6 bases). The receptor was derived from a female donor in good health and CMV-seropositive. The CDR3 DNA reads TGTGCCAGCAGCGTTGGGTCAGGGGCGAATGAGCAGTTCTTC. Translating it yields CASSVGSGANEQFF.